Listed here is a single T cell receptor (beta chain). Its antigen remains undetermined. Base quality data are lacking; no much larger clone is found one base away. TCR CDR3 regions were amplified from genomic DNA by multiplex PCR using the deep immunoSEQ assay. Extracted genomic DNA from each cell subset was distributed evenly across all wells of several immunoSEQ 96-well plates, and each plate was treated as a replicate. For sorted subsets, each replicate PCR was loaded with 200 ng genomic DNA, equivalent to about 33,000 T cell genomes. Purified libraries were measured with a Qubit 3.0 fluorometer, size-checked on a Bioanalyzer 2100, and measured again with the KAPA Library Quantification kit. A separate single-read 150-cycle Illumina NextSeq 550 flow cell was used to sequence each immunoSEQ 96-well plate. Per the source publication's procedure: Because only junctional sequences without quality scores were contained in the immunoSEQ output, filtering matching that applied to full-length reads could not be performed. Sequences were annotated with PyIR, a Python wrapper for IgBLAST v1.9, using IMGT germline references to assign V/J genes and CDR3. Reads were removed for weak V/J assignments (E-value above 1e-6), missing CDR3, stop codons, out-of-frame junctions, or ambiguous translated residues. V3J clonotypes were defined as sequences sharing an identical inferred V gene, J gene, and CDR3 amino acid sequence. Percentage overlap between repertoires was calculated by dividing the number of shared unique clonotypes by the size of the smaller repertoire. Three approaches were used to assess repertoire richness: RTK rarefaction, the Chao1 estimator, and Recon v2.1 estimates of unobserved clonotypes. For all TCRbeta clonotypes obtained by the gDNA method from a few donors, generation probabilities were computed with OLGA. What TCRdb holds here is the immuneACCESS table cut down to in-frame rearrangements. Part of the clones is not present; checked against another copy, under half of the missing clones reflect an unresolved V gene, and the others are unexplained. The D gene and trimming were derived from the DNA, and the V and J assignments and clone size from that table. The sample profile shows hundreds of thousands of clones; 96% of them were found once. The biggest ten clones account for about 0.12% of the sample.

For the CD8 naive samples, CD45RO-negative cells were positively selected for CCR7, yielding a CD45RA+CCR7+ population from which TemRA cells were excluded. The donors were healthy, HIV-negative adults with no recently reported acute infections or vaccinations. Only Caucasian adults living in Nashville, Tennessee, USA were represented among the donors. Blood was collected by leukapheresis, and PBMCs were isolated by Ficoll-Histopaque density gradient centrifugation and then cryopreserved in liquid nitrogen vapor phase. Purity and quantity of every magnetically sorted T cell population were checked by analytical flow cytometry. Each sorted fraction had its genomic DNA isolated and then quantified by UV absorbance on a Nanodrop 2000c. These data originate in a study of shared clonotypes between healthy human individuals (dated by TCRdb to the early 2020s). Notes on the research overall: Three men and a couple of women, aged 18 to 49 years, made up the cohort. For each donor, CD4 naive and CD4 memory were each run on three plates, CD8 naive on two plates, and CD8 memory on one plate. To estimate repertoire size and how much clonotype sharing occurs between individuals, the study deeply sequenced the blood TCR repertoires of five or six healthy adults. Different laboratories and diverse techniques were used to prepare libraries and sequence TCR repertoires, to increase sequencing depth and limit assay-specific biases. Per donor, leukapheresis produced somewhere between about 0.94 and 9 billion PBMCs. Summary of the overall study and its limitations: The small number of donors limited the genetic and exposure-history diversity represented. Only blood was sampled, and tissue TCR repertoires likely differ from those in blood. Based on pairwise subsampling, the degree of clonotype sharing among donors was expected to be affected by sequencing depth. Compared with non-shared clonotypes, the clonotypes found in all four sorted-subset donors had higher generation probabilities. Rarefaction of sorted-subset datasets indicated incomplete sequencing despite the large sequencing depth. Naive subsets generally had larger estimated clonotype richness than memory subsets did. When a handful of donors were compared, the shared fraction of clonotypes was around 4.6% for naive CD4, around 4% for naive CD8, roughly 2.3% for memory CD4, and roughly 0.4% for memory CD8.

Ends trimmed: V by 5 bases, J by 8 bases; bases unmatched to a gene: 9. The CDR3 holds 16 amino acids from the cysteine to the phenylalanine. Only the CDR3 region is kept as DNA, spanning 48 bases read in frame from base 1. CDR1 is given as SGHTA and CDR2 as FQGTGA, both from the germline V gene. Sequenced sample: naive CD8+ T cells sorted from blood. Per the publication, the cell subset or site label means: CD45RA+CCR7+. The rearranged segments are TRBV7-3 and TRBJ2-1; TRBD2 matches 13 bases in the middle. The source is a woman younger than 45 in good health. The bases read TGTGCCAGCAGCGTGACCGGGACTAGCGGGATGGATGAGCAGTTCTTC. It encodes CASSVTGTSGMDEQFF.